This entry concerns a single TCR beta chain. The antigen is not known. The V segment lost 4 bases and the J segment 6 bases; nucleotides outside the gene matches: 11. The CDR3 spans 16 residues. Germline CDR1 reads MDHEN; CDR2 reads SYDVKM. This entry is derived from a study of OX40 agonist ivuxolimab in advanced cancers. Overall study findings and caveats: CD8+ T cells showed, on average, more clonal expansion than CD4+ cells. Partial responders receiving 0.1-3.0 mg/kg showed among the lowest clonal expansion. Also showing low normalized T-cell clonal expansion were some of the nonresponders.

Clones were read by immunoSEQ multiplex PCR, and TCRdb kept only the in-frame ones, dropping some. The repertoire has about 18,000 clones, about two thirds of them found once; the top ten carry around 28%. Sampled blood was obtained at baseline, cycle 4 day 1, and cycle 7 day 1. The input for sequencing was CD4+ or CD8+ T cells sorted from blood, taken in a trial of the OX40 agonist ivuxolimab. The clonotype originates from an adult with an advanced solid tumor such as melanoma, head and neck, liver or kidney cancer. The chain links TRBV28 to TRBJ1-5; TRBD1 aligns across 8 bases. CDR3 DNA sequence: TGTGCCAGCAGTTCTCTCAAACAGGGGGGTAGTCAGCCCCAGCATTTT. Its protein is CASSSLKQGGSQPQHF.